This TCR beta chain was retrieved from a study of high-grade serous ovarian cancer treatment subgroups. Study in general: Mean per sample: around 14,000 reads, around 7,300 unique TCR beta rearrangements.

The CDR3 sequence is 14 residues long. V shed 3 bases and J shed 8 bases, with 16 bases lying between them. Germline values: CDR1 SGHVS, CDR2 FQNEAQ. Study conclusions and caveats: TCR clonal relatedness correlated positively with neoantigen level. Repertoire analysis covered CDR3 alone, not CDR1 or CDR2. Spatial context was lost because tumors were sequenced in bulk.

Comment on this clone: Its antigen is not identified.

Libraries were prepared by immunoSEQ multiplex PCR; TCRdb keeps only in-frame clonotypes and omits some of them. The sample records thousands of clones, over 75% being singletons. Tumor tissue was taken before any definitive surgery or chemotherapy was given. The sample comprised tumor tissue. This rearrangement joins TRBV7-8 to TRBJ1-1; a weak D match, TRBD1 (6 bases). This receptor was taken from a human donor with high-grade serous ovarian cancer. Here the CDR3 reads CASSLGGAGLEAFF. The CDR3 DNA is TGTGCCAGCAGCTTGGGGGGGGCAGGGCTCGAAGCTTTCTTT.